A selection of T cell receptor beta chains follows, all from one sample in a study of beta chain features in type 1 diabetes. The data were produced by immunoSEQ multiplex PCR, yet TCRdb's version contains in-frame clones alone and is incomplete. The top ten hold 0.093% of the sample, which has about 620,000 clones, 15% to 17% seen once. Sequences were obtained from naive CD4+ T cells from blood. These receptors came from a man aged 18-30 years in good health. Each CDR3 is given with its conserved first and last residue. The order of the fields is V gene, J gene, D gene, clone size, CDR3 protein, CDR3 DNA. D genes are given only for firm matches. The size of a clone is reported for some rows only, either as once, few or many, or as a class for expanded clones.

TRBV28	TRBJ2-3	.	.	CASSFYTGSTDTQYF	TGTGCCAGCAGTTTTTACACCGGATCCACAGATACGCAGTATTTT
TRBV9	TRBJ2-3	.	.	CASYPRLVEDTQYF	TGTGCCAGTTATCCCCGGCTAGTCGAAGATACGCAGTATTTT
TRBV7-2	TRBJ2-3	.	.	CASSPQGPDTQYF	TGTGCCAGCAGCCCCCAGGGGCCAGATACGCAGTATTTT
TRBV5-4	TRBJ2-5	.	few	CASSRYPAKLQETQYF	TGTGCCAGCAGCCGGTATCCCGCCAAGTTACAAGAGACCCAGTACTTC
TRBV14	TRBJ2-7	.	.	CASAQGGFPYEQYF	TGTGCCAGCGCCCAGGGGGGATTCCCCTACGAGCAGTACTTC
TRBV10-3	TRBJ2-7	.	.	CATRDGAYEQYF	TGTGCCACCCGAGACGGAGCCTACGAGCAGTACTTC
TRBV19	TRBJ1-2	.	few	CASSDSGFRYGYTF	TGTGCCAGTAGCGACTCAGGGTTTCGCTATGGCTACACCTTC
TRBV5-6	TRBJ1-3	.	.	CASSRDRSSGNTIYF	TGTGCCAGCAGCCGGGACCGAAGCTCTGGAAACACCATATATTTT
TRBV7-9	TRBJ1-5	TRBD1	few	CASSLSSGGISQPQHF	TGTGCCAGCAGCTTATCCTCAGGGGGGATAAGTCAGCCCCAGCATTTT
TRBV5-5	TRBJ1-5	.	few	CASSWGGQPQHF	TGTGCCAGCAGTTGGGGCGGACAGCCCCAGCATTTT
TRBV9	TRBJ1-2	.	.	CASSVAPTQGFYGYTF	TGTGCCAGCAGCGTAGCCCCCACCCAGGGTTTTTATGGCTACACCTTC
TRBV5-4	TRBJ2-1	TRBD2	.	CASSLGVAGSYNEQFF	TGTGCCAGCAGCTTGGGGGTAGCGGGGTCCTACAATGAGCAGTTCTTC
TRBV4-3	TRBJ2-6	.	few	CASSQDKILSGANVLTF	TGCGCCAGCAGCCAAGATAAGATTCTCTCTGGGGCCAACGTCCTGACTTTC
TRBV7-3	TRBJ1-1	TRBD1	.	CASSDTGGGEAFF	TGTGCCAGCAGCGATACAGGGGGAGGAGAAGCTTTCTTT
TRBV4-3	TRBJ2-4	.	.	CASSQDPRGTTLAKNIQYF	TGCGCCAGCAGCCAAGATCCTCGCGGGACGACCTTAGCCAAAAACATTCAGTACTTC
TRBV4-1	TRBJ2-3	.	.	CASSQVSYGTDTQYF	TGCGCCAGCAGCCAAGTATCCTACGGCACAGATACGCAGTATTTT
TRBV7-2	TRBJ2-7	.	.	CASSSGVLGTYEQYF	TGTGCCAGCAGCTCTGGTGTGTTGGGCACCTACGAGCAGTACTTC
TRBV4-1	TRBJ2-5	.	few	CASSPRTETQYF	TGCGCCAGCAGCCCCCGAACAGAGACCCAGTACTTC
TRBV27	TRBJ1-6	.	.	CASSLSERGNSPLHF	TGTGCCAGCAGTTTATCTGAGAGGGGTAATTCACCCCTCCACTTT
TRBV5-4	TRBJ2-3	.	few	CASSFSTDTQYF	TGTGCCAGCAGCTTTAGCACAGATACGCAGTATTTT
TRBV28	TRBJ1-2	.	few	CASSPRGAPSGYTF	TGTGCCAGCAGTCCCCGAGGGGCTCCGTCTGGCTACACCTTC
TRBV9	TRBJ2-1	TRBD1	.	CASSAPGQGFSEQFF	TGTGCCAGCAGCGCACCGGGACAGGGGTTCTCTGAGCAGTTCTTC
TRBV2	TRBJ1-2	.	few	CASSMPTENYGYTF	TGTGCCAGCAGTATGCCGACGGAAAACTATGGCTACACCTTC
TRBV21-1	TRBJ2-1	.	few	CASSKSRTEGSKFF	TGTGCCAGCAGCAAAAGCCGGACCGAAGGTTCCAAGTTCTTC
TRBV30	TRBJ1-5	TRBD1	.	CAWSVITGGLRQPQHF	TGTGCCTGGAGTGTTATCACAGGGGGATTGCGGCAGCCCCAGCATTTT
TRBV28	TRBJ1-1	.	few	CASRDPDEAFF	TGTGCCAGCAGGGACCCAGATGAAGCTTTCTTT
TRBV7-3	TRBJ1-2	.	few	CASSLARTDYGYTF	TGTGCCAGCAGCTTAGCTCGGACGGACTATGGCTACACCTTC
TRBV4-3	TRBJ1-5	.	.	CASSRASHQPQHF	TGCGCCAGCAGCCGCGCTAGTCATCAGCCCCAGCATTTT
TRBV18	TRBJ2-1	TRBD1	.	CASSPGQVYNEQFF	TGTGCCAGCTCACCTGGACAGGTCTACAATGAGCAGTTCTTC
TRBV27	TRBJ1-3	.	.	CASSITGGGNTIYF	TGTGCCAGCAGCATCACGGGAGGTGGAAACACCATATATTTT
TRBV5-4	TRBJ1-2	.	.	CASSFEGNYGYTF	TGTGCCAGCAGCTTTGAGGGTAACTATGGCTACACCTTC
TRBV29-1	TRBJ2-7	.	.	CSVRQFKGTYEQYF	TGCAGCGTCCGACAGTTTAAGGGGACCTACGAGCAGTACTTC
TRBV27	TRBJ1-1	TRBD1	few	CASSPVDRRVTEAFF	TGTGCCAGCAGTCCCGTGGACAGGAGGGTCACTGAAGCTTTCTTT
TRBV7-2	TRBJ1-2	.	.	CASSLVGATYGYTF	TGTGCCAGCAGCTTAGTAGGGGCCACCTATGGCTACACCTTC
TRBV19	TRBJ2-1	TRBD2	few	CASSITWGGLYNEQFF	TGTGCCAGTAGTATAACGTGGGGGGGACTATACAATGAGCAGTTCTTC
TRBV28	TRBJ2-2	TRBD1	.	CASSRQGAAGELFF	TGTGCCAGCAGCAGACAGGGGGCTGCCGGGGAGCTGTTTTTT
TRBV6-5	TRBJ2-7	TRBD2	.	CASSSWTSGSSGEQYF	TGTGCCAGCAGTTCCTGGACTAGCGGGAGTAGTGGCGAGCAGTACTTC
TRBV13	TRBJ2-7	TRBD2	few	CASSESGSPHEQYF	TGTGCCAGCAGCGAGAGCGGGAGCCCCCACGAGCAGTACTTC
TRBV4-3	TRBJ2-5	.	.	CASSQSLRSLETQYF	TGCGCCAGCAGCCAAAGCTTGCGGAGTTTGGAGACCCAGTACTTC
TRBV2	TRBJ1-5	TRBD1	.	CASNLQGTNQPQHF	TGTGCCAGCAACCTACAGGGGACTAATCAGCCCCAGCATTTT
TRBV19	TRBJ1-6	.	.	CASSIYGAGANSPLHF	TGTGCCAGTAGTATCTACGGCGCCGGAGCGAATTCACCCCTCCACTTT